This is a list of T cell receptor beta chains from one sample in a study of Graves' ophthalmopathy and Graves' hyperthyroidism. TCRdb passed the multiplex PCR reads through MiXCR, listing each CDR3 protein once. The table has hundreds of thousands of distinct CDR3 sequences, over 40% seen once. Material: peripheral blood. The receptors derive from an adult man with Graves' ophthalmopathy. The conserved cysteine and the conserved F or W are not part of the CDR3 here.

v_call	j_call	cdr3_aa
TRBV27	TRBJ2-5	ASSIGLAGVSTQETQY
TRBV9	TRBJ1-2	ASSSDREPSYGYT
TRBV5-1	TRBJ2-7	ASSVLAGDEQY
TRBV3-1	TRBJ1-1	ASSFDFGQAF
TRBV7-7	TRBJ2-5	ASSPGGGGTQY
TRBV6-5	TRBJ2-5	ATLPMGEETQY
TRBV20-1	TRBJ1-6	SARGSRQDNSPLH
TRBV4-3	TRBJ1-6	ASSQDRLGRSDSPLH
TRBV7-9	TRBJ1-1	ATRAIEAF
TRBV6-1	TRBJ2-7	ASSEAAVWH
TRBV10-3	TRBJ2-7	ASSYSGDTYYEQY
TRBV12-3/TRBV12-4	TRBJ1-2	ASSRRDSLYGYT
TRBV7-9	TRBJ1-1	ASSLQGDSAF
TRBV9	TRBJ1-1	ASSAAPGTEAF
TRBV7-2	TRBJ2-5	ASSPRGGGTQY
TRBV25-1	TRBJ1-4	ASSQGRGQGYEKLF
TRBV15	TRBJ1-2	ATSRDWAYEGYT
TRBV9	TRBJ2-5	ASSRRLAGVQETQY
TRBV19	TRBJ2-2	ASRRGSGGELF
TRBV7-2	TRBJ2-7	ASSTAGTDSYEQY
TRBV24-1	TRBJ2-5	ATRETGEETQY
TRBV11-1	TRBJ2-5	ASSLDTGEATQY
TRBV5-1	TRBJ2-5	ASSYTSGLETQY
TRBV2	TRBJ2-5	ATRGQGQETQY
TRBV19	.	ASSTRGPEQF
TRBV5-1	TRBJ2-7	ASSPSSDSYEQY
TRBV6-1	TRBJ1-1	ASSEVRDTEAF
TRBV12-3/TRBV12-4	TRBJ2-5	ASSFGSQETQY
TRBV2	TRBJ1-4	ASSEADRAGNEKLF
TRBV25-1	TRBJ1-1	ASTLEAGTGAF
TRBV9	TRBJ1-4	ASSQGKDRERLATNEKLF
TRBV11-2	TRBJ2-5	ASSLLLAGVQETQY
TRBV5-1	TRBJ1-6	ASSSYSGRGPLH
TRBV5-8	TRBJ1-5	ASSLANSYQPQH
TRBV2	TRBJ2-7	ASSQLDRGVEQY
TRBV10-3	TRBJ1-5	AISGGDQPQH
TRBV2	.	ASSAERGEQF
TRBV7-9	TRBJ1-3	ASSLVSTGNTIY
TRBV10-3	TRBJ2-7	ASSQTPYEQY
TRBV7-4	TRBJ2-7	ASSLVRGDEQY
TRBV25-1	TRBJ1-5	ASSEDRGDFINQPQH
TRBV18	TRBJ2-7	ASSPQGLAYEQY
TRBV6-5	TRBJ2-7	ASSSAGLVNYEQY
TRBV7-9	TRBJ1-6	ASKGQAGGSPLH
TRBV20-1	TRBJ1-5	SARDSVGDEH
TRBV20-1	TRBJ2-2	SARVLNTGELF
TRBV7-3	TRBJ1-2	ASSSRTVYGYT
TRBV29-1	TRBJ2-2	SVAGELF
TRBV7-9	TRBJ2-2	ASNRDRSLSANTGELF
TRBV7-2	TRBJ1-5	ASSYQGMSNQPQH
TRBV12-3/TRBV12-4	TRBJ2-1	AIRGDNEQF
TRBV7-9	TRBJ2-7	ASSQTSGHFYEQY
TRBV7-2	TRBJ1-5	ASSRRGGNQPQH
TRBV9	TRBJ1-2	ASSVYTGGYGYT